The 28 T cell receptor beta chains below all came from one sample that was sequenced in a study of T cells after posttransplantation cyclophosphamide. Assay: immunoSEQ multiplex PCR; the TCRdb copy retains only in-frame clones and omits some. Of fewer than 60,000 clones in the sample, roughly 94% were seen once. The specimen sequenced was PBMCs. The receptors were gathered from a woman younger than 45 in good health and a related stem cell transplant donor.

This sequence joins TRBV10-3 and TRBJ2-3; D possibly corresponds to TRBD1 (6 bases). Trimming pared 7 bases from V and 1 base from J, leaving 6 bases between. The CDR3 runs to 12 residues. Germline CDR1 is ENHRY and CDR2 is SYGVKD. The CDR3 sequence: CAIKGGTDTQYF. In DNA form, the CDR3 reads TGTGCCATCAAGGGGGGCACAGATACGCAGTATTTT.

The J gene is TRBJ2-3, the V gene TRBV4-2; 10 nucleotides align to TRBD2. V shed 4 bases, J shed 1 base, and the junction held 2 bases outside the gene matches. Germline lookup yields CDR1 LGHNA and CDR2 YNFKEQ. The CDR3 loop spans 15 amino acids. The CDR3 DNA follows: TGTGCCAGCAGCCTGGGGACTAGCGGCACAGATACGCAGTATTTT. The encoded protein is CASSLGTSGTDTQYF.

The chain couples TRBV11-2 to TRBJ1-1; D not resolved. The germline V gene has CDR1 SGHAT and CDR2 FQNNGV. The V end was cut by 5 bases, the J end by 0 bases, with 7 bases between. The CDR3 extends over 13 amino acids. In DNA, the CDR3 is TGTGCCAGCAGCCGCGGGGTGAACACTGAAGCTTTCTTT. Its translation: CASSRGVNTEAFF.

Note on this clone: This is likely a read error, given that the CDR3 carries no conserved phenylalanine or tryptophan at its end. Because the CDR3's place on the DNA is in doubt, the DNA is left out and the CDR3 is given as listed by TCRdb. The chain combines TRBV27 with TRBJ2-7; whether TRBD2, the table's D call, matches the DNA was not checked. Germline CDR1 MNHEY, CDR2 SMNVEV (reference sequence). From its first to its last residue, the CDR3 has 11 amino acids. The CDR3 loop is CASSTNAPRDY.

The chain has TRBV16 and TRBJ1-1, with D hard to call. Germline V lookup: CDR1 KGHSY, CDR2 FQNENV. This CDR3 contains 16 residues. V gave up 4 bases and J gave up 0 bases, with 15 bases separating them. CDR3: CASSLTLTPVNTEAFF. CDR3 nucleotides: TGTGCCAGCAGCCTCACTTTGACACCGGTGAACACTGAAGCTTTCTTT.

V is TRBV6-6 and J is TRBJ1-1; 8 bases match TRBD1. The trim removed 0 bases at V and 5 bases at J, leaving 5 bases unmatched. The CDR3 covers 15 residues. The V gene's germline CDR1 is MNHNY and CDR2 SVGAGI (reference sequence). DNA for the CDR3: TGTGCCAGCAGTTACTCTGGCCAGGGGGCAACTGAAGCTTTCTTT. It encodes CASSYSGQGATEAFF.

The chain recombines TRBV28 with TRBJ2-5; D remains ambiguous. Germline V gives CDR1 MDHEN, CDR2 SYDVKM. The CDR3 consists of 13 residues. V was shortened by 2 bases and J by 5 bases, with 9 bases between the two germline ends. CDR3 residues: CASSLRLPETQYF. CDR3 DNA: TGTGCCAGCAGTTTACGGTTACCGGAGACCCAGTACTTC.

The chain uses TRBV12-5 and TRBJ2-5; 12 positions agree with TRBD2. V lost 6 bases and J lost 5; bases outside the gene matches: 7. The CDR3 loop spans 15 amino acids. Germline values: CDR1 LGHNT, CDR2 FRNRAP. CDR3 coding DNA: TGTGCTAGTGGCGCTAGCGGGGGGGCCAGGGAGACCCAGTACTTC. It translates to CASGASGGARETQYF.

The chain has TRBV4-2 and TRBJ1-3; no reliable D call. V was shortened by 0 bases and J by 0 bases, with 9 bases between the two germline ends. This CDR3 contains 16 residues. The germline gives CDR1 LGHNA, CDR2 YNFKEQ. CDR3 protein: CASSQEASLSGNTIYF. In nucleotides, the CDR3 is TGTGCCAGCAGCCAAGAAGCGTCCCTCTCTGGAAACACCATATATTTT.

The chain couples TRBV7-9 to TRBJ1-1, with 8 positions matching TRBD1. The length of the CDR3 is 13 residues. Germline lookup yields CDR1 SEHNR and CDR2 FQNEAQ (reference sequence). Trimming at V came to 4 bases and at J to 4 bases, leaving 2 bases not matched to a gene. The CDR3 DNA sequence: TGTGCCAGCAGCTATCAGGGGGCCACTGAAGCTTTCTTT. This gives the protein CASSYQGATEAFF.

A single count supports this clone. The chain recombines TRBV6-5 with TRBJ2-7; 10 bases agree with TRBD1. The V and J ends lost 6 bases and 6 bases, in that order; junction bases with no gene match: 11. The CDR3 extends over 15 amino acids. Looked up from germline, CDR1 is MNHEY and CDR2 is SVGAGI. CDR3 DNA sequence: TGTGCCAGCAGCCTCGGACAGGGGGGCGCGTCCGAGCAGTACTTC. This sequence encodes CASSLGQGGASEQYF.

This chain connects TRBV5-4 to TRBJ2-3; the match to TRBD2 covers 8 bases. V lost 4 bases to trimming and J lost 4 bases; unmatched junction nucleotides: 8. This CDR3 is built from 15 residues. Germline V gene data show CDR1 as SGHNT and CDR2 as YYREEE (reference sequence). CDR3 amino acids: CASSLAGGKADTQYF. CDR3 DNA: TGTGCCAGCAGCCTCGCGGGGGGCAAGGCAGATACGCAGTATTTT.

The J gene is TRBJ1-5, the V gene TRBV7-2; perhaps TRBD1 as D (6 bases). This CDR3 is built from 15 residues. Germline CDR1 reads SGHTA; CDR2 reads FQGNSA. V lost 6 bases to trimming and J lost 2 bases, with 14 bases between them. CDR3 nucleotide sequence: TGTGCCAGCAGGCGCAGGGGTTTTGGCAATCAGCCCCAGCATTTT. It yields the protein CASRRRGFGNQPQHF.

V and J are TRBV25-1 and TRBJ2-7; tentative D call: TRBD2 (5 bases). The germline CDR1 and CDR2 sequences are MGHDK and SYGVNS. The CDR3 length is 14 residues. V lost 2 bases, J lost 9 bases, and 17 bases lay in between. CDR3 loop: CASSEALTESGQYF. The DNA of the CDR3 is TGTGCCAGCAGTGAAGCATTGACCGAAAGCGGGCAGTACTTC.

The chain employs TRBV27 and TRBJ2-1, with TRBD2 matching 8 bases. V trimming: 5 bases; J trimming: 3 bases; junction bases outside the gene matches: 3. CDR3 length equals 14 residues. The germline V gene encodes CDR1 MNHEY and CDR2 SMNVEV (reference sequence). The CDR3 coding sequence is TGTGCCAGCAGTATTAGCGGGGACTACAATGAGCAGTTCTTC. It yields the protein CASSISGDYNEQFF.

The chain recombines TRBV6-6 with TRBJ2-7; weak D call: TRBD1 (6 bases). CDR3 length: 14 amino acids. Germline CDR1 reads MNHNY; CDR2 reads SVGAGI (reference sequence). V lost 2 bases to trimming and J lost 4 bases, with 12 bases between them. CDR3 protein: CASSYGTSSYEQYF. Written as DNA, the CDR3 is TGTGCCAGCAGTTACGGGACAAGCTCTTACGAGCAGTACTTC.

The CDR3 DNA reads TGTGCCAGCAGACCCCTACAGGGTTACGAGCAGTACTTC. Translating it yields CASRPLQGYEQYF. The J gene is TRBJ2-7, the V gene TRBV7-9; D might be TRBD1 (6 bases). The ends were cut back, 6 bases at V and 4 bases at J, with 13 bases in the middle. Germline CDR1 reads SEHNR; CDR2 reads FQNEAQ (reference sequence). This CDR3 region has 13 residues.

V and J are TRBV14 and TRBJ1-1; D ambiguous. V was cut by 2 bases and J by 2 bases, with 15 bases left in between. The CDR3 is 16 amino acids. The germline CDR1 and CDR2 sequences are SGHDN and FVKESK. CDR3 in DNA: TGTGCCAGCAGCCAATTCGCGGGAGCGAGAAACACTGAAGCTTTCTTT. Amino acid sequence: CASSQFAGARNTEAFF.

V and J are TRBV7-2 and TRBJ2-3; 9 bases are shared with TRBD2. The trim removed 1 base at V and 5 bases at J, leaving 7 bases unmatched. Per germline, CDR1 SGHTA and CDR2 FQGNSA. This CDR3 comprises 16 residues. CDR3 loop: CASSLDSSGAKDTQYF. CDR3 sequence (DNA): TGTGCCAGCAGCTTAGATTCTAGCGGGGCTAAAGATACGCAGTATTTT.

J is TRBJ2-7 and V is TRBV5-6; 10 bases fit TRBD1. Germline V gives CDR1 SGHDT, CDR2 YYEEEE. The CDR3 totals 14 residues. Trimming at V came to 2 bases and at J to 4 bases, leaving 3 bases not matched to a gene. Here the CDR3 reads CASSLDRGRYEQYF. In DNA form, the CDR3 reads TGTGCCAGCAGCTTAGACAGGGGGCGGTACGAGCAGTACTTC.

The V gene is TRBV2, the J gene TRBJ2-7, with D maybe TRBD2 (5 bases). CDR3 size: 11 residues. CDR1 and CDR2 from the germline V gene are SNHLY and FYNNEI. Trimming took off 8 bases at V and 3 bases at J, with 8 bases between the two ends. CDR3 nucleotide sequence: TGTGCCAGCTGGAGGTACTACGAGCAGTACTTC. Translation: CASWRYYEQYF.

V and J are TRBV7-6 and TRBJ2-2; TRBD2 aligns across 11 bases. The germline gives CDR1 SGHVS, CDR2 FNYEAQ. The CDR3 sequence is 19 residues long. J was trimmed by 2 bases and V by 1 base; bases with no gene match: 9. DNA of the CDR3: TGTGCCAGCAGCTTAGGTTTTGCTAGCGGGGGGCGAAACACCGGGGAGCTGTTTTTT. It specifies CASSLGFASGGRNTGELFF.

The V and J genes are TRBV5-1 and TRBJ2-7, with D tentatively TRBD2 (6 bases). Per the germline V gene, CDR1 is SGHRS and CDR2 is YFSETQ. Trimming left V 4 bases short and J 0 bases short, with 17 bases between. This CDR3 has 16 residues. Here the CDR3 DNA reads TGCGCCAGCAGCCACCATTCGCGCGGGATCTCCTACGAGCAGTACTTC. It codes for CASSHHSRGISYEQYF.

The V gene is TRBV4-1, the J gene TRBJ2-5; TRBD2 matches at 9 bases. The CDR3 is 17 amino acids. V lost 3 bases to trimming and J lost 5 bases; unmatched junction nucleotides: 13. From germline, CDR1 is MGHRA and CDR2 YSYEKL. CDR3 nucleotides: TGCGCCAGCAGCCACAGGTATCGCGGGGGGGCCGAGGAGACCCAGTACTTC. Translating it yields CASSHRYRGGAEETQYF.

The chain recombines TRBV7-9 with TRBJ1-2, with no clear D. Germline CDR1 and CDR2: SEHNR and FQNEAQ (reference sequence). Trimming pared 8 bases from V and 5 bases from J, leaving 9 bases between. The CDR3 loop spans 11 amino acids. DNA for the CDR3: TGTGCCAGCGTCCGGGAATATGGCTACACCTTC. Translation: CASVREYGYTF.

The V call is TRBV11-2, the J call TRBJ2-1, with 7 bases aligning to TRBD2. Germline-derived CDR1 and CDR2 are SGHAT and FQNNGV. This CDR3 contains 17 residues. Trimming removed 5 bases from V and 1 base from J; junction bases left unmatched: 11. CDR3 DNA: TGTGCCAGCAGCGCTAGGGTGGGCGGGGGATCCTACAATGAGCAGTTCTTC. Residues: CASSARVGGGSYNEQFF.

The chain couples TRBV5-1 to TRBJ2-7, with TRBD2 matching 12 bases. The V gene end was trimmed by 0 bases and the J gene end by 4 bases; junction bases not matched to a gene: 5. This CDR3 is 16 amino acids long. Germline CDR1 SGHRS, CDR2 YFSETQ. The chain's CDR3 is CASSLVLAGGPYEQYF. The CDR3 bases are TGCGCCAGCAGCTTGGTTCTAGCGGGGGGGCCTTACGAGCAGTACTTC.

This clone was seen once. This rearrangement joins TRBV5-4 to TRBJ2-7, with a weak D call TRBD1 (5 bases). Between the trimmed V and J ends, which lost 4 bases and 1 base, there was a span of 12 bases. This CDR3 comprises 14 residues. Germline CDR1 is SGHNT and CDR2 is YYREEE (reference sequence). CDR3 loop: CASSQGGRSYEQYF. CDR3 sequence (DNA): TGTGCCAGCAGCCAGGGCGGCAGATCCTACGAGCAGTACTTC.